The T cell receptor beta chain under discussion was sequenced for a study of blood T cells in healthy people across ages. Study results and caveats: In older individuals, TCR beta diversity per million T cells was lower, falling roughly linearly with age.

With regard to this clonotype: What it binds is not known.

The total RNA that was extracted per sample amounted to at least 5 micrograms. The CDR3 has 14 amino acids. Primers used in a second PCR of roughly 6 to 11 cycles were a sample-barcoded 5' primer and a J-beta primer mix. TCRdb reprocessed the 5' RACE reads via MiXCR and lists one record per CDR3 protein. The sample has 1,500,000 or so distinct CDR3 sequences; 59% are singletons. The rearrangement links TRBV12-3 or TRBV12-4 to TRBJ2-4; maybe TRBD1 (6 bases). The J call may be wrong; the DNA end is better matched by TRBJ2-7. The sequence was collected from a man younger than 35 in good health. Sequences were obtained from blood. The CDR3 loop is CASSEKTGYYEQYF. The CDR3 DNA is TGTGCCAGCAGTGAAAAGACAGGCTACTACGAGCAGTACTTC.